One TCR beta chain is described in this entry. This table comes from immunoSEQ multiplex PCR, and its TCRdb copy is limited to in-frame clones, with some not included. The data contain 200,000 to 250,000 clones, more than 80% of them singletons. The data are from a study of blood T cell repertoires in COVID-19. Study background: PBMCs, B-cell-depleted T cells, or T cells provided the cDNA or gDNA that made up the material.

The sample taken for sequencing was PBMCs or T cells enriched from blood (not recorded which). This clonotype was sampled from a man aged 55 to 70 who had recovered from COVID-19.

The CDR3 protein is CASSSPFGLAGELDTQYF. The CDR3 DNA is TGTGCCAGCAGTTCCCCCTTCGGTCTAGCGGGGGAGCTGGATACGCAGTATTTT. The rearrangement links TRBV27 to TRBJ2-3, with 10 positions matching TRBD2. The V gene's germline CDR1 is MNHEY and CDR2 SMNVEV (reference sequence). Trimming took 4 bases from V and 6 from J; bases not matched to a gene: 16. The CDR3 extends over 18 amino acids.